Listed here are 13 T cell receptor beta chains from one sample, sequenced in a study of cytomegalovirus exposure and HLA in healthy donors. PCR amplification relied on 60 Vbeta primers (plus 13 Jbeta primers). TCRdb's copy holds only in-frame clones and misses some; the assay was immunoSEQ multiplex PCR. The sample consists of about 31,000 clones, 55% to 80% of them appearing once. Input material: PBMCs. The receptor source for this set is a middle-aged man in good health and CMV-seropositive.

The chain carries TRBV10-3 and TRBJ2-5, with D possibly matching TRBD2 (7 bases). V shed 4 bases and J shed 1 base, with 16 bases lying between them. Germline values: CDR1 ENHRY, CDR2 SYGVKD. The CDR3 runs 16 residues. CDR3 loop: CAISGPGGSFQETQYF. CDR3 in DNA: TGTGCCATCAGTGGCCCGGGGGGCAGTTTCCAAGAGACCCAGTACTTC.

This chain connects TRBV11-1 to TRBJ2-4, with 9 bases lining up with TRBD2. CDR1 and CDR2 from the germline V gene are SGHAT and FQDESV (reference sequence). V was pared by 1 base and J by 6 bases, with 4 bases of the junction left unmatched. The CDR3 has 15 residues. The DNA for the CDR3 is TGTGCCAGCAGCTTAGGGACTAGCGATTTAAACATTCAGTACTTC. Translated: CASSLGTSDLNIQYF.

V usage is TRBV2 and J usage is TRBJ2-7, with 7 bases aligning to TRBD1. The junction had 10 bases not matched to a gene; V was cut back by 7 bases and J by 4 bases. CDR3 length: 14 residues. CDR1 is SNHLY, CDR2 FYNNEI, per germline. This chain's CDR3 is CASTRELDRYEQYF. DNA of the CDR3: TGTGCCAGCACCAGGGAGCTGGACAGGTACGAGCAGTACTTC.

The V gene is TRBV30, the J gene TRBJ1-1; the match to TRBD1 covers 9 bases. Per the germline V gene, CDR1 is GTSNPN and CDR2 is SVGIG (reference sequence). V dropped 4 bases and J dropped 3; count of bases not matched to a gene: 6. The CDR3 is 14 residues long. CDR3 DNA: TGTGCCTGGACTACAGGGGGCGCGGACACTGAAGCTTTCTTT. Amino acid sequence: CAWTTGGADTEAFF.

This clone was counted once. The genes are TRBV9 and TRBJ2-7, with no clear D. V was pared by 2 bases and J by 1 base, with 7 bases between. CDR1 and CDR2 (germline): SGDLS, YYNGEE. The CDR3 consists of 13 residues. The CDR3 DNA is TGTGCCAGCAGCGTGGGCACATCCTACGAGCAGTACTTC. It encodes CASSVGTSYEQYF. The whole variable domain, filled in from reference TRBV9 and TRBJ2-7, reads DSGVTQTPKHLITATGQRVTLRCSPRSGDLSVYWYQQSLDQGLQFLIQYYNGEERAKGNILERFSAQQFPDLHSELNLSSLELGDSALYFCASSVGTSYEQYFGPGTRLTVT.

CDR3 loop: CASSLDRGNGYTF. The DNA for the CDR3 is TGCGCCAGCAGCTTGGATAGGGGCAACGGCTACACCTTC. The chain carries TRBV5-1 and TRBJ1-2; tentatively, D is TRBD1 (5 bases). V lost 0 bases and J 8 bases, leaving 11 bases between the germline ends. CDR1 is SGHRS and CDR2 is YFSETQ in the germline V gene. The CDR3 length is 13 residues.

The rearrangement uses TRBV7-8 and TRBJ1-1; D is unresolved. Germline lookup yields CDR1 SGHVS and CDR2 FQNEAQ. Trimming pared 5 bases from V and 4 bases from J, leaving 11 bases between. CDR3 size: 13 residues. The DNA for the CDR3 is TGTGCCAGCAGCCAACTAATAGGCACTGAAGCTTTCTTT. As protein: CASSQLIGTEAFF.

The rearrangement uses TRBV29-1 and TRBJ1-1, with D unclear. The germline V gene encodes CDR1 SQVTM and CDR2 ANQGSEA. V gave up 7 bases and J gave up 3 bases, with 9 bases separating them. The CDR3 loop spans 11 amino acids. CDR3 loop: CSAGEYTEAFF. CDR3 nucleotides: TGCAGCGCCGGGGAGTACACTGAAGCTTTCTTT.

The J gene is TRBJ2-6, the V gene TRBV5-1, with 7 positions matching TRBD1. CDR1 is SGHRS, CDR2 YFSETQ, per germline. The CDR3 runs to 16 residues. V shed 3 bases, J shed 2 bases, and the junction held 5 bases outside the gene matches. The CDR3: CASSSGDRAGANVLTF. In nucleotides, the CDR3 is TGCGCCAGCAGCTCCGGTGACAGGGCTGGGGCCAACGTCCTGACTTTC.

This clone was seen more than once but under ten times. The chain joins TRBV10-3 to TRBJ1-5; D is perhaps TRBD1 (5 bases). Germline V lookup: CDR1 ENHRY, CDR2 SYGVKD. The CDR3 length is 15 residues. The V end was cut by 3 bases, the J end by 5 bases, with 14 bases between. The CDR3 DNA reads TGTGCCATCAGTGACTCCGGGAGGGGATATCAGCCCCAGCATTTT. Protein product: CAISDSGRGYQPQHF.

This chain links TRBV28 with TRBJ1-1, with a tentative D call TRBD1 (6 bases). V shed 6 bases and J shed 9 bases, with 11 bases lying between them. The CDR3 contains 11 residues. The germline CDR1 and CDR2 sequences are MDHEN and SYDVKM. The CDR3 loop reads CASRNRVQAFF. The DNA for the CDR3 is TGTGCCAGCAGAAACAGGGTGCAAGCTTTCTTT.

This sequence joins TRBV27 and TRBJ1-6; no firm D call. Trimming removed 2 bases from V and 4 bases from J, with 9 bases in between. The CDR3 has 15 amino acids. Germline CDR1 and CDR2: MNHEY and SMNVEV (reference sequence). CDR3 region: CASSLGRTYNSPLHF. DNA for the CDR3: TGTGCCAGCAGTTTAGGGCGGACTTATAATTCACCCCTCCACTTT.

The chain joins TRBV7-9 to TRBJ1-6, with a possible D match to TRBD1 (6 bases). Trimming left V 6 bases short and J 8 bases short, with 17 bases between. The CDR3 extends over 15 amino acids. Germline assignment: CDR1 SEHNR and CDR2 FQNEAQ (reference sequence). CDR3 DNA sequence: TGTGCCAGCAGTTCGTCAGGGGTTGGGGATTCACCCCTCCACTTT. It encodes CASSSSGVGDSPLHF.